The next 2 T cell receptor beta chains were all read from a single sample in a study of T cells after yellow fever vaccination. MiXCR, run by TCRdb on the 5' RACE reads, gives a single entry per CDR3 protein. The sample comprises tens of thousands of distinct CDR3 sequences, roughly 7.7% of which are singletons, and roughly 41% rests with the top ten. Material: CD8+ T cells sorted from PBMCs, obtained on the day of the yellow fever booster vaccination. The receptors derive from a man in his thirties or forties who received the YFV17D yellow fever vaccine.

CDR3 protein: CASTLQDAGRNQPQHF. DNA of the CDR3: TGTGCCAGCACCTTACAGGACGCAGGAAGAAATCAGCCCCAGCATTTT. The chain couples TRBV28 to TRBJ1-5, with D possibly being TRBD1 (5 bases). V was pared by 7 bases and J by 4 bases, with 20 bases between. Germline CDR1 and CDR2: MDHEN and SYDVKM. This CDR3 is built from 16 residues.

This clonotype was recorded at least ten times. V and J are TRBV20-1 and TRBJ2-3; perhaps TRBD1 as D (6 bases). V gave up 6 bases and J gave up 0 bases, with 13 bases separating them. The CDR3 consists of 14 residues. Germline loops: CDR1 DFQATT, CDR2 SNEGSKA (reference sequence). In nucleotides, the CDR3 is TGCAGTGCCCCGACCGGACAGAGCACAGATACGCAGTATTTT. Translation gives CSAPTGQSTDTQYF.